This section outlines one TCR beta chain sequence together with its context. The source of the sample is a study of blood T cell repertoires in COVID-19. Under the authors' procedure: Amplification of reference gene primers was used by the study to estimate nucleated cell counts. Sequenced by immunoSEQ multiplex PCR; TCRdb stores in-frame clones only, minus some. The V and J calls and clone size were taken over from that table, and D and trimming were inferred from the DNA. The repertoire holds about 83,000 clones, with roughly 83% as singletons. V was clipped by 5 bases and J by 2 bases; unmatched bases: 7. Germline CDR1 MNHEY, CDR2 SVGEGT. The CDR3 covers 16 residues.

This receptor was obtained from a man in his fifties or sixties with active COVID-19. This chain links TRBV6-2 or TRBV6-3 with TRBJ2-7; 12 bases align to TRBD2. Material: peripheral blood. This chain's CDR3 is CASSPGLAGKTYEQYF. The CDR3 nucleotides are TGTGCCAGCAGTCCCGGACTAGCGGGAAAAACCTACGAGCAGTACTTC.